This entry features one T cell receptor beta chain sequence. The specificity of this receptor is unknown. There are no base qualities to consult, and no much larger clone falls within one base. Including the terminal cysteine and phenylalanine, the CDR3 comprises 13 residues. The sequence is cut down to CDR3 DNA, 39 bases in frame from base 1. The germline V gene (reference sequence) yields GTSNPN for CDR1 and SVGIG for CDR2. The junction shows trimming of 1 base on V and 0 bases on J, plus 6 bases between the germline ends. The record originates from a study of T-cell memory formation after mild COVID-19 (dated by TCRdb to 2020 to 2022). In terms of the full investigation: TCR sequence clusters from the two donors were found to be largely donor specific. In two donors, T-cell clones that expanded and contracted after mild COVID-19 were followed by sequencing TCRalpha and TCRbeta repertoires longitudinally. Two young, previously healthy adult volunteers made up the cohort, one male and one female. Broad study findings and their caveats: SARS-CoV-2 specificity of the second-wave clones peaking on day 37 was not confirmed. Contracting CD4+ clones turned up mainly in the CM and EM memory subsets, whereas EMRA was where CD8+ clones were enriched. Balanced CD4/CD8 phenotypes were observed for clones contracting from day 15 to 85, whereas a bias towards CD4+ was observed for a second wave of clones expanding from day 15 to 37. Only two mild cases were covered in the study, and larger cohorts including severe cases with pre-infection samples were considered necessary. The detection of some responding clones in pre-infection memory suggests that pre-existing cross-reactive memory T cells joined the SARS-CoV-2 response.

The run used an Illumina NovaSeq 6000. cDNA libraries for TCRalpha and TCRbeta were prepared by 5'RACE using constant-segment primers, with sample barcodes and unique molecular identifiers added. Trizol reagent was used to extract RNA from every sample. Libraries were amplified in two PCR steps, with a second sample barcode and Illumina TruSeq adapters added in the second step. The libraries were sequenced on an Illumina NovaSeq using 2 x 150 bp paired-end reads. In the authors' own workflow: The reads were demultiplexed and collapsed into UMI-guided consensus sequences using migec v1.2.7. With mixcr v2.1.11, UMI consensuses were aligned to TRA and TRB V and J templates and assembled into clonotypes. Expanded or contracted clonotypes were those called significant by both edgeR and NoisET, with noise models trained on biological replicates. For edgeR calls, the thresholds were a false discovery rate-adjusted p below 0.01 and a log2 fold-change of 1. PCA with hierarchical clustering of max-normalized trajectories of the 1000 most abundant clonotypes was used as exploratory dynamics analysis. Separately sequenced CD4+ and CD8+ repertoires were used to assign a CD4 or CD8 phenotype to each responding clone. The public reads were reanalyzed by TCRdb: fastp trimming at Q25, MiXCR alignment, in-frame beta chains only. Each CDR3 protein gets just one entry, which takes the most common genes and DNA from the rows behind it. The V and J calls and clone size are TCRdb's, not the authors'. In all, the sample holds approximately 290,000 distinct CDR3 sequences, and roughly 15% of those were seen once. The ten largest clones capture more than 20% of the sample.

Ficoll-Paque density gradient centrifugation was used to isolate PBMCs. The clonotype was recovered from a man between 18 and 35 years old who had mild COVID-19 (a few samples of this study predate the infection). The sample titles of this study are shuffled in the database, so cell type and time point are left out; the donor was told from shared clones. This sequence uses TRBV30 and TRBJ1-2; there is no confident call for the D gene. The specimen was PBMCs or a T cell subset sorted from them (not recorded which). The DNA sequence is as follows: TGTGCCTGGAGTGGAGAAACTAACTATGGCTACACCTTC. This gives the protein CAWSGETNYGYTF.